This TCR beta chain derives from a study of identical twins. Overall study findings and caveats: A cross-sectional statistical analysis, not follow-up of the same donors, supported the conclusions.

The CDR3 is 15 amino acids. Per the germline V gene, CDR1 is SGDLS and CDR2 is YYNGEE. V was trimmed by 3 bases and J by 0 bases, leaving 10 bases between them. Using its own MiXCR run on the 5' RACE reads, TCRdb lists one record per CDR3 protein. The profile covers 600,000 to 700,000 distinct CDR3 sequences, with around 21% appearing a single time and around 4.4% taken by the ten largest. This clonotype was observed a handful of times. Its matching antigen is unknown. The same data also contributed to another study, on T cells expressing NK-cell markers. That source notes: These clonotypes also led the CD3+CD56-NKG2C+ fraction in a few donors.

Sequences were obtained from PBMCs. The J gene is TRBJ2-1, the V gene TRBV9; the D gene could be TRBD1 or TRBD2 (5 bases each). The TCR comes from a woman aged 18-29 years in good health. The CDR3 protein is CASSGGAISYNEQFF. The CDR3, as DNA: TGTGCCAGCAGCGGAGGGGCTATCTCCTACAATGAGCAGTTCTTC.